Shown below are 4 T cell receptor beta chains from a single sample sequenced in a study of T cell responses to AZD1222 COVID-19 vaccine. Assay: immunoSEQ multiplex PCR; the TCRdb copy retains only in-frame clones and omits some. The data contain approximately 110,000 clones, approximately 86% of them singletons. Material: peripheral blood, obtained on day 0 of MenACWY control vaccination. The receptors were gathered from an adult in good health.

This clone has a handful of counts. The rearrangement links TRBV2 to TRBJ2-1; the D gene is possibly TRBD1 (6 bases). The V end was cut by 6 bases, the J end by 10 bases, with 10 bases between. CDR1 is SNHLY and CDR2 is FYNNEI in the germline V gene. There are 11 residues in the CDR3. CDR3 DNA sequence: TGTGCCAGCAGGACAACAGGGGAGCAGTTCTTC. This codes for CASRTTGEQFF.

The chain couples TRBV19 to TRBJ1-2, with unresolved D. The CDR3 consists of 12 residues. Trimming shortened V by 8 bases and J by 2 bases, and 9 bases separated the two germline ends. Germline V lookup: CDR1 LNHDA, CDR2 SQIVND (reference sequence). The DNA for the CDR3 is TGTGCCAGTGTCGGCGGGAACTATGGCTACACCTTC. Protein sequence: CASVGGNYGYTF.

The chain employs TRBV29-1 and TRBJ1-2; TRBD1 aligns across 9 bases. The CDR3 spans 13 residues. The V and J ends lost 4 bases and 4 bases, in that order; junction bases with no gene match: 4. Germline lookup yields CDR1 SQVTM and CDR2 ANQGSEA. CDR3 nucleotides: TGCAGCGTTGGGACAGGGGAAACCTATGGCTACACCTTC. The encoded protein is CSVGTGETYGYTF. Full variable domain (missing parts from reference TRBV29-1 and TRBJ1-2): SAVISQKPSRDICQRGTSLTIQCQVDSQVTMMFWYRQQPGQSLTLIATANQGSEATYESGFVIDKFPISRPNLTFSTLTVSNMSPEDSSIYLCSVGTGETYGYTFGSGTRLTVV.

This clone is termed medium-sized. The CDR3 region has the DNA TGTGCCAGTAAGATTTCGGGACACCCATCTGGGGCCAACGTCCTGACTTTC. Protein product: CASKISGHPSGANVLTF. The rearrangement joins TRBV19 to TRBJ2-6; the D gene is possibly TRBD1 (6 bases). Germline lookup yields CDR1 LNHDA and CDR2 SQIVND (reference sequence). The CDR3 has 17 residues. V shed 7 bases and J shed 1 base, with 17 bases lying between them.